Listed below are T cell receptor beta chains from one sample, sequenced in a study of cytomegalovirus exposure and HLA in healthy donors. Sequenced by immunoSEQ multiplex PCR; TCRdb stores in-frame clones only, minus some. The sample has some 98,000 clones, about three quarters seen once. Sequencing used PBMCs. The receptors shown here come from a human donor in good health. Both conserved end residues are part of each CDR3. The order of the fields is clone size, J gene, D gene, V gene, CDR3 protein, CDR3 DNA. The D gene is left open where the match is weak. Rows may omit the clone size; those that give it use once, few, many or a size class.

>NA|TRBJ1-1|NA|TRBV12-5
CASGYNRNTEAFF
TGTGCTAGTGGTTATAACAGAAACACTGAAGCTTTCTTT
>NA|TRBJ1-2|NA|TRBV5-3
CARSLLGGGNYGYTF
TGTGCCAGAAGCTTGCTGGGAGGGGGAAACTATGGCTACACCTTC
>NA|TRBJ2-2|TRBD1|TRBV2
CASSGQGTGELFF
TGTGCCAGCAGTGGACAGGGCACCGGGGAGCTGTTTTTT
>NA|TRBJ2-3|NA|TRBV9
CASSPFGPGTDTQYF
TGTGCCAGCAGCCCTTTTGGCCCTGGCACAGATACGCAGTATTTT
>NA|TRBJ2-3|TRBD2|TRBV4-3
CASSLAGARGGTQYF
TGCGCCAGCAGTTTAGCGGGAGCCAGGGGGGGTACGCAGTATTTT
>NA|TRBJ2-3|NA|TRBV6-1
CASSRRVGVADTQYF
TGTGCCAGCAGTCGAAGGGTCGGGGTTGCAGATACGCAGTATTTT
>NA|TRBJ2-2|NA|TRBV5-4
CASSLDAPGELFF
TGTGCCAGCAGCTTGGATGCGCCCGGGGAGCTGTTTTTT
>NA|TRBJ2-7|NA|TRBV5-1
CASSLALSYEQYF
TGCGCCAGCAGCTTGGCCCTCTCCTACGAGCAGTACTTC
>NA|TRBJ2-1|TRBD1|TRBV7-6
CASSPTGTANEQFF
TGTGCCAGCAGCCCGACAGGGACGGCGAATGAGCAGTTCTTC
>NA|TRBJ1-1|NA|TRBV10-1
CATSASLNAEAFF
TGCGCCACCTCAGCTAGCCTGAACGCTGAAGCTTTCTTT
>once|TRBJ1-2|TRBD1|TRBV4-3
CASSQADRDYGYTF
TGCGCCAGCAGCCAAGCGGACAGGGACTATGGCTACACCTTC
>NA|TRBJ1-2|TRBD1|TRBV6-5
CASRGIKTGLDGYTF
TGTGCCAGCAGGGGTATAAAGACAGGGCTCGATGGCTACACCTTC
>NA|TRBJ1-5|TRBD1|TRBV12-5
CASGLARTGEVGNQPQHF
TGTGCTAGTGGTTTGGCTAGAACAGGGGAGGTGGGCAATCAGCCCCAGCATTTT
>NA|TRBJ2-4|TRBD2|TRBV7-9
CASSRTGGSKNIQYF
TGTGCCAGCAGCAGGACGGGGGGGTCCAAAAACATTCAGTACTTC
>few|TRBJ2-3|TRBD1|TRBV6-4
CASSDSPDRGPDTQYF
TGTGCCAGCAGTGACTCCCCCGACAGGGGGCCAGATACGCAGTATTTT
>NA|TRBJ1-5|NA|TRBV7-2
CASSLGTKNQPQHF
TGTGCCAGCAGCTTAGGGACAAAAAATCAGCCCCAGCATTTT
>NA|TRBJ2-6|TRBD1|TRBV9
CASSVIDRGTSGANVLTF
TGTGCCAGCAGCGTAATCGACAGGGGAACTTCTGGGGCCAACGTCCTGACTTTC
>NA|TRBJ2-3|TRBD2|TRBV2
CASRVTLADPRTDTQYF
TGTGCCAGCAGAGTCACCCTAGCGGACCCTCGTACAGATACGCAGTATTTT
>few|TRBJ1-5|TRBD1|TRBV4-1
CASSQDVSRGLQPQHF
TGCGCCAGCAGCCAAGATGTTTCGAGGGGGCTTCAGCCCCAGCATTTT
>NA|TRBJ1-5|NA|TRBV19
CASSMVSGWSNQPQHF
TGTGCCAGTAGCATGGTATCAGGATGGAGCAATCAGCCCCAGCATTTT
>NA|TRBJ2-7|NA|TRBV4-3
CASSQDRTYEQYF
TGCGCCAGCAGCCAAGACAGGACCTACGAGCAGTACTTC
>NA|TRBJ1-1|NA|TRBV19
CASSIGGLGATEAFF
TGTGCCAGTAGTATAGGAGGCCTTGGGGCTACTGAAGCTTTCTTT
>few|TRBJ1-5|NA|TRBV19
CASSRGVQPQHF
TGTGCCAGTAGTAGGGGGGTTCAGCCCCAGCATTTT
>NA|TRBJ1-1|NA|TRBV6-1
CASTGLAEAFF
TGTGCCAGCACGGGGTTGGCTGAAGCTTTCTTT
>NA|TRBJ1-2|TRBD1|TRBV19
CASSRTGEIYGYTF
TGTGCCAGTAGTAGAACAGGGGAGATCTATGGCTACACCTTC
>NA|TRBJ1-2|TRBD1|TRBV10-3
CATATGNYGYTF
TGTGCCACCGCGACAGGGAACTATGGCTACACCTTC
>NA|TRBJ2-2|TRBD2|TRBV5-1
CASSLDTSGSPGELFF
TGCGCCAGCAGCTTGGATACTAGCGGGAGTCCCGGGGAGCTGTTTTTT
>few|TRBJ1-3|NA|TRBV6-1
CASSSTGNTIYF
TGTGCCAGCAGTTCCACTGGAAACACCATATATTTT
>NA|TRBJ2-7|TRBD2|TRBV5-3
CARSFRTWEGQYF
TGTGCCAGAAGCTTTCGGACATGGGAGGGGCAGTACTTC
>NA|TRBJ1-4|NA|TRBV25-1
CASSEAGDEKLFF
TGTGCCAGCAGTGAGGCAGGGGATGAAAAACTGTTTTTT
>NA|TRBJ1-4|TRBD1|TRBV19
CASLPGTGGGEKLFF
TGTGCCAGTCTACCGGGGACAGGGGGGGGAGAAAAACTGTTTTTT
>NA|TRBJ2-3|NA|TRBV19
CASSIELAMPDTQYF
TGTGCCAGTAGTATCGAACTAGCAATGCCAGATACGCAGTATTTT
>NA|TRBJ1-3|NA|TRBV5-1
CASSLGGQSSGNTIYF
TGCGCCAGCAGCTTGGGTGGACAGAGCTCTGGAAACACCATATATTTT
>NA|TRBJ1-5|TRBD1|TRBV5-6
CASSLGQGINQPQHF
TGTGCCAGCAGCTTGGGACAGGGGATCAATCAGCCCCAGCATTTT
>NA|TRBJ2-5|TRBD2|TRBV5-4
CASSLAGGLSVETQYF
TGTGCCAGCAGTCTAGCGGGGGGGCTGTCTGTGGAGACCCAGTACTTC
>NA|TRBJ2-5|NA|TRBV2
CASKWATYQETQYF
TGTGCCAGCAAGTGGGCTACGTACCAAGAGACCCAGTACTTC
>NA|TRBJ2-7|TRBD1|TRBV5-8
CASSLGQGALLHEQYF
TGTGCCAGCAGCCTGGGACAGGGGGCCCTTCTGCACGAGCAGTACTTC
>NA|TRBJ2-7|TRBD1|TRBV4-1
CASSQPGQGTYEQYF
TGCGCCAGCAGCCAACCGGGACAGGGGACCTACGAGCAGTACTTC
>NA|TRBJ2-5|NA|TRBV27
CASSFSGDRETQYF
TGTGCCAGCAGTTTCTCGGGGGATCGAGAGACCCAGTACTTC
>NA|TRBJ2-1|TRBD2|TRBV18
CASSPLALAGGKLLDEQFF
TGTGCCAGCTCGCCACTCGCACTAGCGGGAGGGAAGCTCTTGGATGAGCAGTTCTTC
>NA|TRBJ2-7|NA|TRBV9
CASSDRLFSYEQYF
TGTGCCAGCAGCGATCGGTTGTTTTCCTACGAGCAGTACTTC
>NA|TRBJ2-1|NA|TRBV7-2
CASSLESSDGWGEQFF
TGTGCCAGCAGCTTGGAGTCTAGCGATGGATGGGGTGAGCAGTTCTTC
>NA|TRBJ2-2|NA|TRBV2
CASIGGTNTGELFF
TGTGCCAGCATAGGGGGAACGAACACCGGGGAGCTGTTTTTT
>NA|TRBJ2-1|TRBD2|TRBV7-9
CASSLSGTSGRGGEQFF
TGTGCCAGCAGCTTATCTGGGACTAGCGGGAGAGGGGGTGAGCAGTTCTTC
>NA|TRBJ2-1|TRBD2|TRBV7-2
CASSESPGLSSYNEQFF
TGTGCCAGCAGCGAAAGTCCGGGACTAAGCTCCTACAATGAGCAGTTCTTC
>NA|TRBJ2-7|NA|TRBV7-2
CASSGTYHEQYF
TGTGCCAGCAGCGGGACTTACCACGAGCAGTACTTC
>NA|TRBJ2-7|TRBD1|TRBV28
CASSFDRVGEQYF
TGTGCCAGCAGTTTCGACAGGGTGGGAGAGCAGTACTTC
>NA|TRBJ2-3|TRBD2|TRBV5-6
CASSGWGLEVADTQYF
TGTGCCAGCAGCGGGTGGGGACTAGAGGTGGCAGATACGCAGTATTTT
>NA|TRBJ2-7|NA|TRBV29-1
CSVELGTTYEQYF
TGCAGCGTTGAGCTCGGGACAACCTACGAGCAGTACTTC
>NA|TRBJ2-1|TRBD1|TRBV5-1
CASSLAWTGGNEQFF
TGCGCCAGCAGCTTGGCCTGGACAGGGGGCAATGAGCAGTTCTTC
>NA|TRBJ2-1|TRBD2|TRBV2
CAASGSFDEQFF
TGTGCCGCTAGCGGGAGTTTCGATGAGCAGTTCTTC
>NA|TRBJ2-7|NA|TRBV7-6
CASSLRGGGTYEQYF
TGTGCCAGCAGCTTACGGGGTGGCGGGACCTACGAGCAGTACTTC
>NA|TRBJ2-7|NA|TRBV7-9
CASSSLDNYEQYF
TGTGCCAGCAGCTCCCTCGACAACTACGAGCAGTACTTC
>NA|TRBJ2-7|NA|TRBV4-1
CASSPGYVYEQYF
TGCGCCAGCAGCCCAGGATATGTCTACGAGCAGTACTTC
>NA|TRBJ1-1|NA|TRBV25-1
CASSESRLPPYTEAFF
TGTGCCAGCAGTGAGTCCCGACTACCTCCATACACTGAAGCTTTCTTT
>NA|TRBJ1-6|NA|TRBV2
CASSMNGIHNSPLHF
TGTGCCAGCAGTATGAACGGGATACATAATTCACCCCTCCACTTT
>NA|TRBJ2-3|TRBD2|TRBV5-1
CASSSASGGVADTQYF
TGCGCCAGCAGCTCGGCAAGCGGGGGGGTTGCAGATACGCAGTATTTT
>NA|TRBJ2-7|NA|TRBV15
CATSRDFAFEQYF
TGTGCCACCAGCAGAGATTTCGCGTTCGAGCAGTACTTC
>NA|TRBJ1-6|TRBD1|TRBV4-3
CASSQDTGGDASSYNSPLHF
TGCGCCAGCAGCCAAGATACAGGGGGGGACGCAAGCTCCTATAATTCACCCCTCCACTTT
>few|TRBJ1-2|TRBD1|TRBV6-1
CASSKSGDSLYGYTF
TGTGCCAGCAGCAAAAGTGGGGACAGCTTATATGGCTACACCTTC